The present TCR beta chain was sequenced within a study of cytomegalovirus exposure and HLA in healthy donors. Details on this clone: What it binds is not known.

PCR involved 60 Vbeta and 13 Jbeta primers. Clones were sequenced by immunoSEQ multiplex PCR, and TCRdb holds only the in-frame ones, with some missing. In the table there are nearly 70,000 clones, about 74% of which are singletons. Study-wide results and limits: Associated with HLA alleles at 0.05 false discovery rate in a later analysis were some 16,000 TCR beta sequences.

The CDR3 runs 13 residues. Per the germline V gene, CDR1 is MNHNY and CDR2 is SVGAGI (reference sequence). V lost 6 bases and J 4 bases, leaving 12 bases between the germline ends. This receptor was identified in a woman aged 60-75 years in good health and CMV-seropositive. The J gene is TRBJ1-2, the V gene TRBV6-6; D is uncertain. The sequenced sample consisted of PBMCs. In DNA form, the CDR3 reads TGTGCCAGCAGCCCCGACGGAGTCTATGGCTACACCTTC. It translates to CASSPDGVYGYTF.